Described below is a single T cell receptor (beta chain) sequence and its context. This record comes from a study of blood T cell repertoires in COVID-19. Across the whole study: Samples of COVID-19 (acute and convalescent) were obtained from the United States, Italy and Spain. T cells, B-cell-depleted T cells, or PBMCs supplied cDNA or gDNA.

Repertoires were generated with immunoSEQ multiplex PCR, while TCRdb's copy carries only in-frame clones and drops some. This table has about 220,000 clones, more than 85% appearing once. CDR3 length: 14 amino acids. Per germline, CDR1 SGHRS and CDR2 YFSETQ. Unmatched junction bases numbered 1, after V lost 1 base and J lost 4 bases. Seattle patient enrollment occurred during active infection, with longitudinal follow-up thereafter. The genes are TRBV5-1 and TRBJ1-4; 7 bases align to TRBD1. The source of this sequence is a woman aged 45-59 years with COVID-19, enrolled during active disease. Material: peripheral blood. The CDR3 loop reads CASSLPGGNEKLFF. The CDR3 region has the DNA TGCGCCAGCAGCTTGCCAGGGGGTAATGAAAAACTGTTTTTT.